This is a list of T cell receptor beta chains from one sample in a study of cytomegalovirus exposure and HLA in healthy donors. The table came from immunoSEQ multiplex PCR; TCRdb's copy has only in-frame clones and leaves some out. Of about 130,000 clones in the sample, approximately 80% were seen once. Material: PBMCs. The receptor set was obtained from a human donor in good health. Both conserved end residues are trimmed from each CDR3. The order of the fields is V gene, CDR3 protein.

TRBV7-2 ASSLPAGGYEQY
TRBV6-5 ASSSGDSSYNEQF
TRBV19 ASSAGLSGVYEQY
TRBV11-2 ASSLLDLQNTDTQY
TRBV7-9 ASSDRGVGYEQY
TRBV5-1 ASAGQEAGVLAEDEQF
TRBV2 ASVESNTGELF
TRBV7-3 ASSRGGRETQY
TRBV19 ASSIGPQGAETQY
TRBV5-1 ASSGEQGATEAF
TRBV7-3 ASSNLTGPYT
TRBV7-3 ASSPDGARTDTQY
TRBV6-1 ASSLGQGNGYT
TRBV2 ASSPEKINQPQH
TRBV5-6 ASSYGTRDRVYEQY
TRBV19 ASKGERRETQY
TRBV7-9 ASSGGLVSGSSYNEQF